The T cell receptor (beta chain) described here comes from a study of vaccination and CD4 T cells after COVID-19. The CDR3 is 15 amino acids. The germline gives CDR1 DFQATT, CDR2 SNEGSKA (reference sequence). Trimming left V 2 bases short and J 5 bases short, with 18 bases between. TCRdb called the PCR reads again in MiXCR, with one record for every CDR3 protein. The sample comprises about 14,000 distinct CDR3 sequences, less than 80% of which are singletons, and approximately 1.1% rests with the top ten. Regarding this clonotype: Its antigen is unknown.

Study observations and caveats: A nonsignificant median increase from 21 to 38 SARS-CoV-2-reactive clonotypes was observed.

The sequence came from a human donor who had recovered from COVID-19. Source: CD4+ T cells from blood, taken after SARS-CoV-2 vaccination. The gene calls are TRBV20-1 and TRBJ1-1; D is possibly TRBD1 (5 bases). Here the CDR3 reads CSARSWGQGTTEAFF. The CDR3 DNA reads TGCAGTGCTAGAAGTTGGGGTCAGGGCACTACTGAAGCTTTCTTT.